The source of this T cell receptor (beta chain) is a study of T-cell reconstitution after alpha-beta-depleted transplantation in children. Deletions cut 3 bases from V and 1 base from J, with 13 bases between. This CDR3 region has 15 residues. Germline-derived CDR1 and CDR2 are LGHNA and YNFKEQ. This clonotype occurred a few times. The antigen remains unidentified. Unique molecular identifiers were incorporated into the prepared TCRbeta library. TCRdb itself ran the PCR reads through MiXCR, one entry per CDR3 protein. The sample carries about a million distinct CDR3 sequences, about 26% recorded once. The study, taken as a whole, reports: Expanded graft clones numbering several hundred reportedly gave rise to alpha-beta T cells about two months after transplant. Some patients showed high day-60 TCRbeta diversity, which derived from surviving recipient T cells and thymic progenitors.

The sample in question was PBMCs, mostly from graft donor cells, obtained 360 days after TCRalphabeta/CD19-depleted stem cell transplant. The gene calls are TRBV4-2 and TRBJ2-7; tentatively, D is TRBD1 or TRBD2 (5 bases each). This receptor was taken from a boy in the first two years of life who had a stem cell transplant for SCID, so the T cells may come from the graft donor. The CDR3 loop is CASSHLGTGSYEQYF. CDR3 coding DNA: TGTGCCAGCAGCCATCTCGGGACGGGTTCCTACGAGCAGTACTTC.